This is a list of T cell receptor beta chains from one sample in a study of blood T cell repertoires in COVID-19. The data were produced by immunoSEQ multiplex PCR, yet TCRdb's version contains in-frame clones alone and is incomplete. The data hold some 74,000 clones, with nearly 90% observed a single time. Sequencing was carried out using peripheral blood. Every receptor here comes from a man aged 50-60 years with acute or convalescent COVID-19. Both conserved end residues are trimmed from each CDR3. Each record gives: J gene, V gene, CDR3 protein.

j_call: TRBJ1-1; v_call: TRBV18; cdr3_aa: ASSRQRENTEAF
j_call: TRBJ1-2; v_call: TRBV19; cdr3_aa: ASSRRDSNYGYT
j_call: TRBJ2-1; v_call: TRBV6-1; cdr3_aa: ASSEFQGATYNEQF
j_call: TRBJ2-3; v_call: TRBV2; cdr3_aa: ASSEPGHSSGGSLTDTQY
j_call: TRBJ1-5; v_call: TRBV4-2; cdr3_aa: ASSYQDSNQPQH
j_call: TRBJ2-7; v_call: TRBV4-1; cdr3_aa: ASSQDSGQALRDEQY
j_call: TRBJ1-5; v_call: TRBV12-2; cdr3_aa: ASRPRVQGNQPQH
j_call: TRBJ1-5; v_call: TRBV6-2/TRBV6-3; cdr3_aa: ASSYLRTGGGWSNQPQH
j_call: TRBJ1-4; v_call: TRBV5-1; cdr3_aa: ASSLVGGSNEKLF
j_call: TRBJ2-2; v_call: TRBV7-2; cdr3_aa: ASSLSSTSGGAGELF